Shown below are 2 T cell receptor beta chains from a single sample sequenced in a study (dated by TCRdb to the mid-2010s). Library prep was done by 5' RACE. Instrument used: Illumina MiSeq. TCRdb's own reprocessing of the public reads used fastp at Q25 and MiXCR and kept productive beta chains. Rows matching on CDR3 protein sequence are summarized as one entry with the most common DNA and genes. The sample records about 55,000 distinct CDR3 sequences, less than 25% of which are singletons. 2.5% to 3.5% of the sample is in the top ten clones. Cells that were CD4+CD25+CD127-/low were the ones isolated as Tregs. Sequenced input: tumor-infiltrating Tregs sorted from the breast tumor. The receptors derive from a female donor with breast cancer.

This clonotype was detected a few times. The chain employs TRBV20-1 and TRBJ2-1, with 8 positions matching TRBD2. This CDR3 contains 13 residues. Trimming removed 6 bases from V and 4 bases from J; junction bases left unmatched: 5. Germline CDR1 and CDR2: DFQATT and SNEGSKA (reference sequence). The CDR3 sequence: CSAPASGYNEQFF. In nucleotides, the CDR3 is TGCAGTGCCCCGGCTAGCGGGTACAATGAGCAGTTCTTC.

This rearrangement joins TRBV24-1 to TRBJ2-3, with D unresolved. Germline CDR1 KGHDR, CDR2 SFDVKD. The CDR3 length is 12 residues. V was cut by 6 bases and J by 4 bases, with 7 bases left in between. CDR3 region: CATSLRSDTQYF. The CDR3 region has the DNA TGTGCCACCAGTCTTCGGTCAGATACGCAGTATTTT.